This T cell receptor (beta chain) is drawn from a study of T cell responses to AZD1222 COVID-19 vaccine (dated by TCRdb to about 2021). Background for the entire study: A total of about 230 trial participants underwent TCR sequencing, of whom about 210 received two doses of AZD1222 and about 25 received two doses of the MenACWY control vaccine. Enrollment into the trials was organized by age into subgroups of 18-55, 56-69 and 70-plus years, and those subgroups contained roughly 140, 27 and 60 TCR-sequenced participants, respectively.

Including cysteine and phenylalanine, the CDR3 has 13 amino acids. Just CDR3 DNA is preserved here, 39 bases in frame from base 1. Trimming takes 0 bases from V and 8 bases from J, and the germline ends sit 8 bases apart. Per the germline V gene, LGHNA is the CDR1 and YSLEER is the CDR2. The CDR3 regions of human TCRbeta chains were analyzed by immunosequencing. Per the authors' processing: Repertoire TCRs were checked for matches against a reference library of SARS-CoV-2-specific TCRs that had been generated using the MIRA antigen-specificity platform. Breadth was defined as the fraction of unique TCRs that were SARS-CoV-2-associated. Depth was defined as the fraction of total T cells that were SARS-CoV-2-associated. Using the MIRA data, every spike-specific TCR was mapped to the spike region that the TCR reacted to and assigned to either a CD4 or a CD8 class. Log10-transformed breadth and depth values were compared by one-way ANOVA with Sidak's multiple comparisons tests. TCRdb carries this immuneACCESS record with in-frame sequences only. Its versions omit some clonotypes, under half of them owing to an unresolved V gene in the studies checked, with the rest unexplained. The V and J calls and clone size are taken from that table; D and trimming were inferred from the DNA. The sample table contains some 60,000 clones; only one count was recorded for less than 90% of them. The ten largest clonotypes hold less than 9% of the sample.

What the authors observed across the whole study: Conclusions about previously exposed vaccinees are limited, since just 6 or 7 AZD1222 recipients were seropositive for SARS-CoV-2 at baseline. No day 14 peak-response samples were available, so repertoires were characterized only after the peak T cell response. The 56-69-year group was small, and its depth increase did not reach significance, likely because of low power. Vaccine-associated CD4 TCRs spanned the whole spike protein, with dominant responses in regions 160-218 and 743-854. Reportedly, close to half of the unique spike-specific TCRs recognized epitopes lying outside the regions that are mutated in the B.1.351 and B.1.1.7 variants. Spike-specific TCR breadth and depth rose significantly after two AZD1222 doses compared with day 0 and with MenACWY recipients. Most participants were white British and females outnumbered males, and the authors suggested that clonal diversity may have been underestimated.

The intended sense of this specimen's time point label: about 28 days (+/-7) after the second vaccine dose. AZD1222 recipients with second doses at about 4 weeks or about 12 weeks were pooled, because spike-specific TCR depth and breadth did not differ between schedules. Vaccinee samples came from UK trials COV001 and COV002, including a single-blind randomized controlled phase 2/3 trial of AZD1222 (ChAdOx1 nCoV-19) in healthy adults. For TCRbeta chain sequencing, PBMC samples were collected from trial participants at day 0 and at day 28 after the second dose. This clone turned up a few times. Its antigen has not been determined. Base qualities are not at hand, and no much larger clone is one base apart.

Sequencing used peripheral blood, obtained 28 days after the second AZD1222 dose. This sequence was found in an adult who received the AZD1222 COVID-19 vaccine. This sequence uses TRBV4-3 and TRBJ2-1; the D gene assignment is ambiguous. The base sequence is TGCGCCAGCAGCCAAGAAGAGCGACATGAGCAGTTCTTC. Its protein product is CASSQEERHEQFF.